This T cell receptor (beta chain) emerged from a study of blood T cell repertoires in COVID-19. Study background: Material from acute and convalescent COVID-19 was sourced from the United States, Italy and Spain. T cells, B-cell-depleted T cells, or PBMCs supplied cDNA or gDNA.

In the authors' methods: Reference gene primer amplification gave estimated nucleated cell counts. TCRdb's copy holds only in-frame clones and misses some; the assay was immunoSEQ multiplex PCR. The V and J calls and clone size were taken over from that table, and D and trimming were inferred from the DNA. The sample yields roughly 250,000 clones, around 89% seen once. There are 16 residues in the CDR3. The ends lost 4 bases at V and 3 bases at J; junction bases unmatched: 6. Germline CDR1 is MGHRA and CDR2 is YSYEKL. Sequenced: peripheral blood. The sequence was collected from a young man with acute or convalescent COVID-19. J is TRBJ1-3 and V is TRBV4-1, with TRBD1 matching 10 bases. In DNA form, the CDR3 reads TGCGCCAGCAGCCTTGAGGACAGGGGGAATGGAAACACCATATATTTT. Its protein is CASSLEDRGNGNTIYF.